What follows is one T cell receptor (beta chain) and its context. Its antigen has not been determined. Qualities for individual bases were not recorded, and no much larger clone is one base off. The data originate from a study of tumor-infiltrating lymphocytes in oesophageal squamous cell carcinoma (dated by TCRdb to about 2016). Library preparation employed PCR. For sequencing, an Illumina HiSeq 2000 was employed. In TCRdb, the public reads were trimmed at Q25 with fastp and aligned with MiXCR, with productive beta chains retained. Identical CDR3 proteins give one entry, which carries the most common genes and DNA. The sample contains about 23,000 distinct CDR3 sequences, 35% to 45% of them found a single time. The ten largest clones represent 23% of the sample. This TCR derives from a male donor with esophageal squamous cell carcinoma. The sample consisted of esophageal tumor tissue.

In nucleotide form, the sequence is TGCGCCAGCAGCCCGGTGGACAGGGGTTCAAATGAGCAGTTCTTC. Translated, it gives CASSPVDRGSNEQFF. The chain is assembled from TRBV5-1 and TRBJ2-3, with TRBD1 matching 9 junction bases. The J call could be wrong; TRBJ2-1 is a better fit for the DNA end. Sequences SGHRS (CDR1) and YFSETQ (CDR2) are obtained from the germline V gene. The CDR3 sequence holds 15 residues, the cysteine and phenylalanine included. Only CDR3 DNA remains: 45 bases, in frame from the first base.